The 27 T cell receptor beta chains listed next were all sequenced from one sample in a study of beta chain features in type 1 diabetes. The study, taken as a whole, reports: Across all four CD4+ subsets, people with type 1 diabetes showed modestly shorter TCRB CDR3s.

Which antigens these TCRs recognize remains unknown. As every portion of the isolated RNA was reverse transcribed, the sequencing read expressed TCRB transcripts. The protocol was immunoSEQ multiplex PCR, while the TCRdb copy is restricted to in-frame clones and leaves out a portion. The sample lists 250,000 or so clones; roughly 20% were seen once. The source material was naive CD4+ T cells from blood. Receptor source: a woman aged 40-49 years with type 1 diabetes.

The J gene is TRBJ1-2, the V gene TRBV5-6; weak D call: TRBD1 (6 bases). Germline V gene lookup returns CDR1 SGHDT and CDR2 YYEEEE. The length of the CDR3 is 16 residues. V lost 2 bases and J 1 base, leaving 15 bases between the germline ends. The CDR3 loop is CASSLAGAVSNYGYTF. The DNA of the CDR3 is TGTGCCAGCAGCTTAGCAGGGGCCGTCAGTAACTATGGCTACACCTTC.

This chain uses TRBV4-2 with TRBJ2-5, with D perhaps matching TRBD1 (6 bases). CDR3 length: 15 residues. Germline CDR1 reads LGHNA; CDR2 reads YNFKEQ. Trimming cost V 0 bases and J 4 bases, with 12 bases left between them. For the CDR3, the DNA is TGTGCCAGCAGCCAAGATGAGGACAGTCCAGAGACCCAGTACTTC. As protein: CASSQDEDSPETQYF.

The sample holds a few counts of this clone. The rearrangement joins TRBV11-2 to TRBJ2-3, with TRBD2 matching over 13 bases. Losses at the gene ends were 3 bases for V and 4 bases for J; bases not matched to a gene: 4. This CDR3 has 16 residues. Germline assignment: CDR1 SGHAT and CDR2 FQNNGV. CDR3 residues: CASSFRTSGSADTQYF. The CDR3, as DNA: TGTGCCAGCAGCTTTAGGACTAGCGGGAGCGCAGATACGCAGTATTTT.

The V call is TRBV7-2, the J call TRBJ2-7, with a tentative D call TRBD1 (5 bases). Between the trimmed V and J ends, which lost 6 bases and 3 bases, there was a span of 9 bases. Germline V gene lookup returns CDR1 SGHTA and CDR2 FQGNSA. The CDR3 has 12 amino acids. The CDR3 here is CASRQVGYEQYF. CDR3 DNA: TGTGCCAGCAGACAGGTGGGCTACGAGCAGTACTTC.

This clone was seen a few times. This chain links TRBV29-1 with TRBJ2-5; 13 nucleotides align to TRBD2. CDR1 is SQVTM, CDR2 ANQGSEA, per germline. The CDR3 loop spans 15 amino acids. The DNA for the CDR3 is TGCTCGGCCTCAACTAGCGGGAGGGCCCGGGAGACCCAGTACTTC. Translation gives CSASTSGRARETQYF.

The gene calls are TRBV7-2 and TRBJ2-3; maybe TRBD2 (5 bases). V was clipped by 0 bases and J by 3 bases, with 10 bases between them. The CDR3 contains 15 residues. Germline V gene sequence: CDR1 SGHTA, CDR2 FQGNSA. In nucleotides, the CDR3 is TGTGCCAGCAGCTTAGCGTACTCGGGGACAGATACGCAGTATTTT. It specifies CASSLAYSGTDTQYF. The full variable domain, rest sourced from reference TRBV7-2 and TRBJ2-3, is GAGVSQSPSNKVTEKGKDVELRCDPISGHTALYWYRQSLGQGLEFLIYFQGNSAPDKSGLPSDRFSAERTGGSVSTLTIQRTQQEDSAVYLCASSLAYSGTDTQYFGPGTRLTVL.

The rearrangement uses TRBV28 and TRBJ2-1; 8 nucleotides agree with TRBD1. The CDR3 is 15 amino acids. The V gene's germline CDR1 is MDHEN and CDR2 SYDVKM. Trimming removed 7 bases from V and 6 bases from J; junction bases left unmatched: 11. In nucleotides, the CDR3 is TGTGCCAGCATCCCAGGGGGCCCACTAGGCAATGAGCAGTTCTTC. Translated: CASIPGGPLGNEQFF. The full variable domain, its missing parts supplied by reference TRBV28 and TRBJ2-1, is DVKVTQSSRYLVKRTGEKVFLECVQDMDHENMFWYRQDPGLGLRLIYFSYDVKMKEKGDIPEGYSVSREKKERFSLILESASTNQTSMYLCASIPGGPLGNEQFFGPGTRLTVL.

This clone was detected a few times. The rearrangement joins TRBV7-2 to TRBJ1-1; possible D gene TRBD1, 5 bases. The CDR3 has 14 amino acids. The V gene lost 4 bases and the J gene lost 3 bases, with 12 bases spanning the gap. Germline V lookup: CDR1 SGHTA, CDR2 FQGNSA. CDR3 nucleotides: TGTGCCAGCAGCTCCAGACAGACCCACACTGAAGCTTTCTTT. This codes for CASSSRQTHTEAFF.

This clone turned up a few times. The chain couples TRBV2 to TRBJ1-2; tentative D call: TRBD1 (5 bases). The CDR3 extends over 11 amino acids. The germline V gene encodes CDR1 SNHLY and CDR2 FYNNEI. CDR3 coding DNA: TGTGCAGGGGCAACTGCCTATGGCTACACCTTC. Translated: CAGATAYGYTF.

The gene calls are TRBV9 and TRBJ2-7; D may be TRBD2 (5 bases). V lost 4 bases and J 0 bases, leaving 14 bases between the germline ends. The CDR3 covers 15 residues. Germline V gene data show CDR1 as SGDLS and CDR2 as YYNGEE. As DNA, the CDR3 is TGTGCCAGCAGCCCCATGAGTGCGGGCTCCTACGAGCAGTACTTC. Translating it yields CASSPMSAGSYEQYF.

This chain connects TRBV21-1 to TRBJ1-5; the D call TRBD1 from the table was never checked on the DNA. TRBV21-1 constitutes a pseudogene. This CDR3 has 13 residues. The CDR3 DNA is TGTGTCAGCAGTAATCTGGGGACAGGGCCCCAGCATTTT. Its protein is CVSSNLGTGPQHF.

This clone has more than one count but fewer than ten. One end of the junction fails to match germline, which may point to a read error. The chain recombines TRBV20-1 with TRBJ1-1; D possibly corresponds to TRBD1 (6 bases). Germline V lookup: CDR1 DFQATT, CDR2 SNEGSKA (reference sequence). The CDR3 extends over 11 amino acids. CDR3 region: CSALRRDNGGF. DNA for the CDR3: TGCAGTGCTCTACGCCGGGACAACGGAGGCTTT.

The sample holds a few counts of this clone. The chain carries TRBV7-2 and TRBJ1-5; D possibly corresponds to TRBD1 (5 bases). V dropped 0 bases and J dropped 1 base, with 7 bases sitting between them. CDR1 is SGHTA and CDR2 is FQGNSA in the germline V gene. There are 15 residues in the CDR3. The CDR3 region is CASSLARQSNQPQHF. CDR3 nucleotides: TGTGCCAGCAGCTTAGCCCGACAGAGCAATCAGCCCCAGCATTTT. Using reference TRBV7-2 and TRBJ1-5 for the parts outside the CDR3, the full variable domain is GAGVSQSPSNKVTEKGKDVELRCDPISGHTALYWYRQSLGQGLEFLIYFQGNSAPDKSGLPSDRFSAERTGGSVSTLTIQRTQQEDSAVYLCASSLARQSNQPQHFGDGTRLSIL.

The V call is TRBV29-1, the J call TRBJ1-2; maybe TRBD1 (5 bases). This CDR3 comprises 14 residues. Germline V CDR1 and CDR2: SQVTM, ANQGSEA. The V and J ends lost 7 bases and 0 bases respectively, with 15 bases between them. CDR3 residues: CSAWVGGANYGYTF. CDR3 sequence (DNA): TGCAGCGCTTGGGTGGGGGGAGCTAACTATGGCTACACCTTC.

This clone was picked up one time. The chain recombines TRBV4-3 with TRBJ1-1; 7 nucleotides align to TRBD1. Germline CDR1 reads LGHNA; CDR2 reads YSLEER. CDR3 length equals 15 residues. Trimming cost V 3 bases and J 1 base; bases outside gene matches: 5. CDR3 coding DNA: TGCGCCAGCAGCCATTTTGACAGGGCGAACACTGAAGCTTTCTTT. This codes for CASSHFDRANTEAFF.

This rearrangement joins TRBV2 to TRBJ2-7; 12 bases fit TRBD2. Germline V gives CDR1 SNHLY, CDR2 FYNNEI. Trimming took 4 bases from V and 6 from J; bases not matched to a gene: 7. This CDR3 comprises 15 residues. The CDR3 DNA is TGTGCCAGCAGTGTAGGGCTAGCGGGAGGGGGCGAGCAGTACTTC. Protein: CASSVGLAGGGEQYF.

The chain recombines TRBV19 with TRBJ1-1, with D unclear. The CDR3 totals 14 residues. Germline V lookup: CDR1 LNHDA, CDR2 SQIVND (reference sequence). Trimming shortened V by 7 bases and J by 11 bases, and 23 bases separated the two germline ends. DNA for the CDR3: TGTGCCAGTACCCTCGGAGGCGCCGGGAGTGAGGCTTTCTTT. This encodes CASTLGGAGSEAFF.

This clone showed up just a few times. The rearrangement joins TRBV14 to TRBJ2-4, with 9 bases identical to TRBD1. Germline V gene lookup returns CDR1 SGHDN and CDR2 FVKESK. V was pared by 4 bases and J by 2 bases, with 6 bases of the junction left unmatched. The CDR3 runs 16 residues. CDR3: CASSLGQGRTKNIQYF. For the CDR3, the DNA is TGTGCCAGCAGCCTGGGACAGGGAAGGACCAAAAACATTCAGTACTTC. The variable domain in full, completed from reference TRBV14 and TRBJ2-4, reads EAGVTQFPSHSVIEKGQTVTLRCDPISGHDNLYWYRRVMGKEIKFLLHFVKESKQDESGMPNNRFLAERTGGTYSTLKVQPAELEDSGVYFCASSLGQGRTKNIQYFGAGTRLSVL.

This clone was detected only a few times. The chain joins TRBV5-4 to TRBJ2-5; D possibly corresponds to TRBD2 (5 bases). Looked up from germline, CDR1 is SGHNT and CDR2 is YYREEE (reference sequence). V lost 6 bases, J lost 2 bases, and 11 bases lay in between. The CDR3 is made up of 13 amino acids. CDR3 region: CASTLRGQETQYF. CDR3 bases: TGTGCCAGCACCCTTCGGGGTCAAGAGACCCAGTACTTC.

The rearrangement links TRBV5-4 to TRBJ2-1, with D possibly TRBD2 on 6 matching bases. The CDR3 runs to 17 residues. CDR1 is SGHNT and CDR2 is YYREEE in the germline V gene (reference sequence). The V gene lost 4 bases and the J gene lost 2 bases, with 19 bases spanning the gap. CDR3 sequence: CASSPTGTGVAYNEQFF. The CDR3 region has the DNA TGTGCCAGCAGCCCTACTGGGACTGGCGTTGCCTACAATGAGCAGTTCTTC. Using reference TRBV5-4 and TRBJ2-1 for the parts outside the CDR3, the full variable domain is ETGVTQSPTHLIKTRGQQVTLRCSSQSGHNTVSWYQQALGQGPQFIFQYYREEENGRGNFPPRFSGLQFPNYSSELNVNALELDDSALYLCASSPTGTGVAYNEQFFGPGTRLTVL.

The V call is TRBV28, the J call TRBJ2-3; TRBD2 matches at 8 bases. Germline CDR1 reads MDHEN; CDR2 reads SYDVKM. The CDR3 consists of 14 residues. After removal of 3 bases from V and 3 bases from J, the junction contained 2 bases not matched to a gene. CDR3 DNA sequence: TGTGCCAGCAGTTTTAGCGGGGTGACAGATACGCAGTATTTT. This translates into CASSFSGVTDTQYF.

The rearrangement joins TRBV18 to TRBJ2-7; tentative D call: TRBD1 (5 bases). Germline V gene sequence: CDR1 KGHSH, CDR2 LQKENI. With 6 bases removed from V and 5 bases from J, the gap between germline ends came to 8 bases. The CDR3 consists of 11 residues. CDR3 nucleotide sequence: TGTGCCAGCTCCGACAGAAACGAGCAGTACTTC. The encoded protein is CASSDRNEQYF. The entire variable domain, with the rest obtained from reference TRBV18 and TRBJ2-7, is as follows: NAGVMQNPRHLVRRRGQEARLRCSPMKGHSHVYWYRQLPEEGLKFMVYLQKENIIDESGMPKERFSAEFPKEGPSILRIQQVVRGDSAAYFCASSDRNEQYFGPGTRLTVT.

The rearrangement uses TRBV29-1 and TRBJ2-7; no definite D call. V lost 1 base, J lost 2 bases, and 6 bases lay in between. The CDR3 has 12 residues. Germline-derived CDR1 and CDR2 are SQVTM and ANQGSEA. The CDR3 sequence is CSVEGQAYEQYF. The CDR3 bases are TGCAGCGTTGAAGGGCAGGCCTACGAGCAGTACTTC.

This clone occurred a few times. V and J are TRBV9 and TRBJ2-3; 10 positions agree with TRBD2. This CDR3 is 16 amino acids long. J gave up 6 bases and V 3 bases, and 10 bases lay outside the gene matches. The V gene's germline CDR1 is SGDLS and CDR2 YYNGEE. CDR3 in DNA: TGTGCCAGCAGCGGCCCACAAGCGGGAGGGCTGGATACGCAGTATTTT. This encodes CASSGPQAGGLDTQYF.

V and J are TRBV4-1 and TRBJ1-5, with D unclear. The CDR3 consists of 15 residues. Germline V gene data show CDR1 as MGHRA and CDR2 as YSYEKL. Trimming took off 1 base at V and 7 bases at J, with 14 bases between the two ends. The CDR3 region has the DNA TGCGCCAGCAGCCAAGGGCCGGCAGGCATCCAGCCCCAGCATTTT. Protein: CASSQGPAGIQPQHF.

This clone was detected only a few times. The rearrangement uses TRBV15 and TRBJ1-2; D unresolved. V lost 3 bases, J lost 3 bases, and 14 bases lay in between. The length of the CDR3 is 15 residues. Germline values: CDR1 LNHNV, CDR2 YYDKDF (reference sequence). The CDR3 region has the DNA TGTGCCACCAGCAGGGAGACCCTTCTGTACTATGGCTACACCTTC. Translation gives CATSRETLLYYGYTF.

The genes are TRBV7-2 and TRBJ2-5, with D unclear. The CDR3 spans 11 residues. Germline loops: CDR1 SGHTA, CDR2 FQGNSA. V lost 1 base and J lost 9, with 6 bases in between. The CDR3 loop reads CASSLGTAQYF. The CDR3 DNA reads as TGTGCCAGCAGCTTAGGCACGGCCCAGTACTTC.